The 18 T cell receptor beta chains below come from one sample, sequenced in a study of Tregs in tolerant kidney transplant recipients. Data came from immunoSEQ multiplex PCR; TCRdb stores just in-frame clones and leaves some out. The sample lists about 81,000 clones; roughly nine tenths were seen once. Related graft donors supplied nonmyeloablative bone marrow transplants, and mixed chimerism was transient. Sequenced here: CD4+ T cells from blood (PBMCs), sampled 24 months after the transplant. Source of these receptors: a human patient who received a combined kidney and bone marrow transplant. Some T cells may be supplied by the graft donor.

This clone was found once. This rearrangement joins TRBV7-2 to TRBJ2-2; 14 nucleotides match TRBD2. Germline V gene sequence: CDR1 SGHTA, CDR2 FQGNSA. The J segment lost 5 bases and the V segment lost 1 base, leaving 0 bases of the junction unmatched. There are 16 residues in the CDR3. CDR3: CASSLGTSGRTGELFF. In DNA form, the CDR3 reads TGTGCCAGCAGCTTAGGGACTAGCGGGAGGACCGGGGAGCTGTTTTTT.

The chain has TRBV11-3 and TRBJ2-1; D possibly corresponds to TRBD2 (5 bases). The ends were cut back, 3 bases at V and 8 bases at J, with 20 bases in the middle. The CDR3 sequence is 16 residues long. The germline CDR1 and CDR2 sequences are SGHNT and YENEEA. The CDR3 DNA is TGTGCCAGCAGCTTTAAGAGCGGAGTAGATGTGGATGAGCAGTTCTTC. Encoded protein: CASSFKSGVDVDEQFF.

This clone was seen once. The V gene is TRBV11-3, the J gene TRBJ1-1; tentatively, D is TRBD1 (6 bases). CDR1 is SGHNT and CDR2 is YENEEA in the germline V gene. Between the trimmed V and J ends, which lost 6 bases and 0 bases, there was a span of 17 bases. CDR3 length: 16 amino acids. As DNA, the CDR3 is TGTGCCAGCAGTCGGGACACAGAAGACCTGAACACTGAAGCTTTCTTT. Amino acids: CASSRDTEDLNTEAFF.

The chain is built from TRBV19 and TRBJ1-2; perhaps TRBD1 as D (5 bases). This CDR3 contains 16 residues. Looked up from germline, CDR1 is LNHDA and CDR2 is SQIVND (reference sequence). Trimming pared 5 bases from V and 6 bases from J, leaving 22 bases between. The chain's CDR3 is CASSLPPGRRGNGYTF. CDR3 in DNA: TGTGCCAGTAGTCTTCCGCCAGGGCGACGCGGCAATGGCTACACCTTC.

This clone has only a few counts. This chain connects TRBV7-2 to TRBJ1-3, with no clear D. The V end lost 5 bases, the J end lost 0 bases, and 23 bases lay between the germline ends. CDR1 and CDR2 (germline): SGHTA, FQGNSA. The CDR3 sequence is 19 residues long. This CDR3 reads CASSPRPAGPTSSGNTIYF. The DNA of the CDR3 is TGTGCCAGCAGCCCTCGGCCCGCGGGCCCGACCAGCTCTGGAAACACCATATATTTT.

The chain is built from TRBV5-1 and TRBJ2-2; TRBD2 matches at 10 bases. With V trimmed by 1 base and J by 0 bases, 0 bases remained unmatched. CDR3 length equals 16 residues. Germline CDR1 reads SGHRS; CDR2 reads YFSETQ. This chain's CDR3 is CASSLTSGANTGELFF. CDR3 DNA sequence: TGCGCCAGCAGCTTGACTAGCGGGGCGAACACCGGGGAGCTGTTTTTT.

The rearrangement joins TRBV5-4 to TRBJ1-1; D not resolved. Trimming cost V 1 base and J 4 bases, with 5 bases left between them. The CDR3 totals 12 residues. The germline V gene encodes CDR1 SGHNT and CDR2 YYREEE (reference sequence). CDR3: CASSLLSTEAFF. The CDR3 DNA is TGTGCCAGCAGCTTGCTGAGCACTGAAGCTTTCTTT.

The rearrangement links TRBV7-6 to TRBJ1-5, with D hard to call. Germline V lookup: CDR1 SGHVS, CDR2 FNYEAQ. Between the trimmed V and J ends, which lost 3 bases and 5 bases, there was a span of 8 bases. This CDR3 contains 13 residues. The CDR3 sequence is CASSFGVHQPQHF. The CDR3 DNA reads as TGTGCCAGCAGCTTCGGGGTTCATCAGCCCCAGCATTTT.

To note about this clone: Distinct nucleotide sequences in the sample also encode this CDR3. The V call is TRBV5-1, the J call TRBJ1-2; 7 positions agree with TRBD1. Germline CDR1 SGHRS, CDR2 YFSETQ. Trimming at V came to 0 bases and at J to 2 bases, leaving 1 base not matched to a gene. The CDR3 has 14 amino acids. CDR3 nucleotides: TGCGCCAGCAGCTTGGGACAGGGAAACTATGGCTACACCTTC. It yields the protein CASSLGQGNYGYTF.

This chain uses TRBV7-2 with TRBJ2-7, with 10 bases that match TRBD2. CDR1 and CDR2 from the germline V gene are SGHTA and FQGNSA. With 1 base clipped from V and 0 bases from J, the junction kept 3 bases outside the gene matches. The length of the CDR3 is 16 residues. The CDR3 protein is CASSLVSGGYSYEQYF. The CDR3 bases are TGTGCCAGCAGCTTAGTTAGCGGGGGGTACTCCTACGAGCAGTACTTC.

This clone occurred once. The J gene is TRBJ1-2, the V gene TRBV15; 9 bases line up with TRBD1. V gave up 1 base and J gave up 2 bases; unmatched junction bases: 2. The CDR3 loop spans 15 amino acids. CDR1 is LNHNV, CDR2 YYDKDF, per germline (reference sequence). The CDR3 DNA reads as TGTGCCACCAGCAGAGCCGGGACAGGGAACTATGGCTACACCTTC. Protein product: CATSRAGTGNYGYTF.

This sequence joins TRBV5-1 and TRBJ1-3, with D uncertain. The germline CDR1 and CDR2 sequences are SGHRS and YFSETQ. V shed 0 bases and J shed 0 bases, with 4 bases lying between them. The CDR3 length is 14 residues. Written as DNA, the CDR3 is TGCGCCAGCAGCTTGGGCGACTCTGGAAACACCATATATTTT. Its protein product is CASSLGDSGNTIYF.

The chain employs TRBV5-1 and TRBJ1-5, with D perhaps TRBD1 (6 bases). Trimming removed 2 bases from V and 6 bases from J, with 9 bases in between. Per the germline V gene, CDR1 is SGHRS and CDR2 is YFSETQ. The CDR3 has 13 amino acids. This chain's CDR3 is CASSLTGPQPQHF. In DNA, the CDR3 is TGCGCCAGCAGCTTAACAGGGCCTCAGCCCCAGCATTTT. Combining the CDR3 with reference TRBV5-1 and TRBJ1-5 gives the whole variable domain KAGVTQTPRYLIKTRGQQVTLSCSPISGHRSVSWYQQTPGQGLQFLFEYFSETQRNKGNFPGRFSGRQFSNSRSEMNVSTLELGDSALYLCASSLTGPQPQHFGDGTRLSIL.

The chain couples TRBV15 to TRBJ1-4, with D uncertain. Germline CDR1 reads LNHNV; CDR2 reads YYDKDF (reference sequence). Deletions cut 0 bases from V and 6 bases from J, with 11 bases between. The CDR3 is 15 residues long. CDR3 DNA sequence: TGTGCCACCAGCAGAGAATCCCTGAGGGATGAAAAACTGTTTTTT. This translates into CATSRESLRDEKLFF.

J is TRBJ2-7 and V is TRBV19; TRBD1 agrees at 8 bases. There are 12 residues in the CDR3. Losses at the gene ends were 4 bases for V and 7 bases for J; bases not matched to a gene: 3. The germline V gene encodes CDR1 LNHDA and CDR2 SQIVND (reference sequence). For the CDR3, the DNA is TGTGCCAGTAGTACAGGGGGCGGGGAGCAGTACTTC. Amino acid sequence: CASSTGGGEQYF. The variable domain in full, with the rest retrieved from reference TRBV19 and TRBJ2-7, is DGGITQSPKYLFRKEGQNVTLSCEQNLNHDAMYWYRQDPGQGLRLIYYSQIVNDFQKGDIAEGYSVSREKKESFPLTVTSAQKNPTAFYLCASSTGGGEQYFGPGTRLTVT.

The sample holds a few counts of this clone. The chain couples TRBV10-1 to TRBJ1-2; no reliable D call. V lost 9 bases and J 5 bases, leaving 10 bases between the germline ends. The CDR3 has 11 residues. Germline assignment: CDR1 WNHNN and CDR2 SYGVQD (reference sequence). CDR3 in amino acids: CARRFTYGYTF. In DNA form, the CDR3 reads TGCGCCAGGCGATTTACTTATGGCTACACCTTC.

V usage is TRBV5-5 and J usage is TRBJ1-4, with 9 bases identical to TRBD1. The CDR3 is 14 residues long. Germline V CDR1 and CDR2: SGHKS, YYEKEE (reference sequence). V trimming: 4 bases; J trimming: 6 bases; junction bases outside the gene matches: 4. CDR3 sequence: CASSVGTGYEKLFF. Here the CDR3 DNA reads TGTGCCAGCAGCGTCGGGACAGGGTATGAAAAACTGTTTTTT.

This clone showed up just once. At one boundary the junction diverges from the germline segment, which might be a read error. This sample includes further DNA sequences coding for the same CDR3. The chain employs TRBV9 and TRBJ1-6, with 8 bases fitting TRBD1. Germline values: CDR1 SGDLS, CDR2 YYNGEE. CDR3 size: 14 residues. In nucleotides, the CDR3 is TGTGCCAGCAGCTTGCAGGGGGCTAATTCCCCCCTCCACTTT. This gives the protein CASSLQGANSPLHF.